The 3 T cell receptor beta chains below all came from one sample that was sequenced in a study of post-analysis software for immune sequencing data. Study observations and caveats: A handful of TRBV segments (TRBV5-6, TRBV5-1 and TRBV20-1 among them) occurred more frequently in patients than in controls.

The TCR beta cDNA libraries carried unique molecular identifiers. From the PCR reads, TCRdb called clonotypes with MiXCR, one entry per CDR3 protein. Altogether roughly 430,000 distinct CDR3 sequences are present, approximately 39% being singletons, with the ten largest covering around 8%. Their antigens remain unidentified. The sample consisted of blood. Source of these receptors: a girl aged 2 to 10 with multiple sclerosis.

This clonotype was recorded many times. V usage is TRBV4-1 and J usage is TRBJ2-1, with D unresolved. V gave up 3 bases and J gave up 4 bases, with 1 base separating them. CDR1 and CDR2 (germline): MGHRA, YSYEKL. This CDR3 spans 11 amino acids. Here the CDR3 DNA reads TGCGCCAGCAGCCAGTACAATGAGCAGTTCTTC. Amino acid sequence: CASSQYNEQFF.

The chain uses TRBV4-1 and TRBJ1-6, with 8 bases that match TRBD1. With 0 bases clipped from V and 7 bases from J, the junction kept 11 bases outside the gene matches. The germline gives CDR1 MGHRA, CDR2 YSYEKL. This CDR3 is 18 amino acids long. The CDR3, as DNA: TGCGCCAGCAGCCAAGAAAACAGGCGGACAGGGCAGAATTCACCCCTCCACTTT. Translating it yields CASSQENRRTGQNSPLHF.

V and J are TRBV6-5 and TRBJ1-2; D gene unclear. V lost 0 bases and J lost 2, with 10 bases in between. Germline V CDR1 and CDR2: MNHEY, SVGAGI. The CDR3 is 15 residues long. The CDR3 reads CASSYSSWENYGYTF. The CDR3 DNA sequence: TGTGCCAGCAGTTACTCGTCGTGGGAGAACTATGGCTACACCTTC.